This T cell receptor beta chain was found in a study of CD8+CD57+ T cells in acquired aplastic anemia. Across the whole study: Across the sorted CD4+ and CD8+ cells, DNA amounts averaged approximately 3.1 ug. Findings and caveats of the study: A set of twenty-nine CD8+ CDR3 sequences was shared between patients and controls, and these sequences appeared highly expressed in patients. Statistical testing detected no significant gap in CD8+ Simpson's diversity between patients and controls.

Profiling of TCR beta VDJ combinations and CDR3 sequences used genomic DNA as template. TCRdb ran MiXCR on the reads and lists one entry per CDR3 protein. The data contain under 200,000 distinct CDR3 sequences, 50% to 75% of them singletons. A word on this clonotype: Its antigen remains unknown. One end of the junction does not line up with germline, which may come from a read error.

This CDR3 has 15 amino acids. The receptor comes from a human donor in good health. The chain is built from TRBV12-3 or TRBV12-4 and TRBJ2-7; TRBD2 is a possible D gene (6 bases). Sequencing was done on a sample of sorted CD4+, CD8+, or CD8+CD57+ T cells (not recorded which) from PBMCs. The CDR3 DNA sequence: TGTGCCAGCAGCTTAGTCCGGGACTCGAGCTACGAGCAGTACTTC. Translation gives CASSLVRDSSYEQYF.